The T cell receptor beta chain under discussion was sequenced for a study of tumor-infiltrating lymphocytes in primary liver carcinoma. CDR1 and CDR2 (germline): MGHRA, YSYEKL. The length of the CDR3 is 15 residues. Scientists recovered RNA and DNA together from around 20-30 mg of unsorted bulk tissue. All of the tumor samples contained over 75% viable tumor cells. Production of TCR beta cDNA used around 500 ng total RNA together with a constant-region primer. TCR beta libraries came from three nested multiplex PCR rounds using slightly modified ARM-PCR. Rounds one and two of PCR, each of around 11 cycles, were primed with TRBV1-TRBV30 forward primers and a C-beta reverse primer. TCRdb used MiXCR to reprocess the multiplex PCR reads, holding one entry per CDR3 protein. The data contain about 84,000 distinct CDR3 sequences, around 70% of them singletons. Study results and caveats: Less overlap was seen in tumor-adjacent and tumor-blood pairs than in tumor region pairs. The proportion of top clones found throughout all five tumor regions was only about 7.5-24%.

In its sample, this clonotype was seen once. Its antigen is as yet unknown. An end of the junction does not agree with germline; a read error may underlie this. This chain connects TRBV4-1 to TRBJ2-7, with 7 bases matching TRBD1. This TCR came from a man aged 35 to 55 with primary liver carcinoma and hepatitis B virus infection. The sequencing sample was made of liver tumor tissue from sampling region 1. The subset is: tumor region T1, superior pole. The CDR3 nucleotides read TGCGCCAGCAGCTTAGTTCGGGACAGCATCTACGAGCAGTTATTC. This encodes CASSLVRDSIYEQLF.